This T cell receptor (beta chain) was retrieved from a study of T-cell memory formation after mild COVID-19. About the research overall: Each donor largely had its own TCR clusters. Broader study findings: CD4+ contracting clones were mainly CM and EM; CD8+ ones, EMRA.

The authors produced TCR alpha and TCR beta cDNA libraries with sample barcodes and UMIs by 5'RACE using constant-segment primers. MiXCR, run by TCRdb on the 5' RACE reads, gives a single entry per CDR3 protein. The sample includes around 300,000 distinct CDR3 sequences, approximately 14% seen only once; the top ten take over 20%. The sample holds one count of this clonotype. The antigen is undetermined. This may be a read error: a much more frequent sequence differs by one nucleotide. The origin of this receptor is a man between 18 and 29 years old who had mild COVID-19 (a few samples of this study predate the infection). Cell type and time point are not known. The source material was PBMCs or a T cell subset sorted from them (not recorded which).

Written as DNA, the CDR3 is TGTGCCACCTCTGGCTCGAGACTTAACACCGTGGAGCTGTTTTTT. Protein product: CATSGSRLNTVELFF. The chain is built from TRBV24-1 and TRBJ2-2; D not resolved. The CDR3 runs to 15 residues. The germline V gene encodes CDR1 KGHDR and CDR2 SFDVKD.